This TCR beta chain came from a study of metastatic and nonmetastatic thyroid tumors. Study results and limitations: Across blood and tumor, TCR beta diversity in malignant thyroid tumors was reportedly significantly higher than in benign nodules.

Original methodology: What underpinned the distant-metastasis classifier for papillary thyroid cancer was the set of CDR3 differences across clinicopathological groups. TCRdb reanalyzed the PCR reads with MiXCR. TCRdb, not the original authors, processed these V and J calls. The table lists some 14,000 clones, 20% to 25% of them singletons. Regarding this clone: Its antigen is as yet unknown.

Prior to thyroid surgery, none of the patients had received any treatment. CDR1 and CDR2 from the germline V gene are DFQATT and SNEGSKA (reference sequence). The CDR3 sequence is 14 residues long. V was clipped by 0 bases and J by 5 bases, with 14 bases between them. Sequencing used blood. This chain uses TRBV20-1 with TRBJ2-7, with D uncertain. This TCR was sampled from a female donor with papillary thyroid cancer or a benign thyroid nodule (not recorded which). Some clones in this sample may be carry-over from other donors' samples. This chain's CDR3 is CSARDPSRWNEQYF. The CDR3 DNA follows: TGCAGTGCTAGAGATCCGAGCAGGTGGAACGAGCAGTACTTC.